A single sample is the source of the 25 T cell receptor beta chains below, sequenced in a study of cytomegalovirus exposure and HLA in healthy donors. With 60 Vbeta and 13 Jbeta primers, the PCR was carried out. Data came from immunoSEQ multiplex PCR; TCRdb stores just in-frame clones and leaves some out. The data contain fewer than 130,000 clones, about 80% of them singletons. Sequencing was done on a sample of PBMCs. The receptor source for this set is a man aged 25 to 40 in good health and CMV-seropositive.

The chain uses TRBV4-3 and TRBJ1-5; the D is unclear. This CDR3 comprises 16 residues. The germline gives CDR1 LGHNA, CDR2 YSLEER. Trimming pared 0 bases from V and 5 bases from J, leaving 14 bases between. The chain's CDR3 is CASSQEAGRGDQPQHF. The DNA for the CDR3 is TGCGCCAGCAGCCAAGAGGCCGGCAGAGGTGATCAGCCCCAGCATTTT.

The CDR3 region is CASSVRDYPYNEQFF. The CDR3, as DNA: TGCGCCAGCAGCGTCCGGGACTATCCCTACAATGAGCAGTTCTTC. The chain joins TRBV4-3 to TRBJ2-1, with 7 bases matching TRBD2. V gave up 5 bases and J gave up 2 bases; unmatched junction bases: 6. Germline values: CDR1 LGHNA, CDR2 YSLEER. CDR3 length: 15 amino acids.

The rearrangement joins TRBV6-5 to TRBJ2-5; 10 bases line up with TRBD1. The J call may not be correct, given that the DNA end is closer to TRBJ2-7. Germline V gives CDR1 MNHEY, CDR2 SVGAGI. The CDR3 extends over 13 amino acids. CDR3 residues: CASSRDRGHEQYF. DNA for the CDR3: TGTGCCAGCAGTCGGGACAGGGGACACGAGCAGTACTTC.

Remarks on this clone: At one boundary the junction diverges from the germline segment, which might be a read error. Here the CDR3 DNA reads TGTGCCAGCAGCTTACCCTCGACTACGAACATCGGGGAGCTGTTTTTT. Encoded protein: CASSLPSTTNIGELFF. V gene TRBV11-2 combines with J gene TRBJ2-2; D is possibly TRBD2 (5 bases). The CDR3 runs to 16 residues. Germline V gene data show CDR1 as SGHAT and CDR2 as FQNNGV.

The gene calls are TRBV2 and TRBJ2-5; 13 nucleotides match TRBD2. CDR1 is SNHLY and CDR2 is FYNNEI in the germline V gene. After removal of 7 bases from V and 13 bases from J, the junction contained 9 bases not matched to a gene. This CDR3 is 13 amino acids long. CDR3 sequence: CASKDGLAGVPYF. CDR3 nucleotide sequence: TGTGCCAGCAAGGACGGACTAGCGGGGGTCCCGTACTTC.

This chain connects TRBV19 to TRBJ2-1; D gene uncertain. V shed 1 base and J shed 1 base, with 5 bases lying between them. CDR1 is LNHDA, CDR2 SQIVND, per germline (reference sequence). The CDR3 extends over 14 amino acids. The CDR3 loop reads CASSIVLSYNEQFF. DNA of the CDR3: TGTGCCAGTAGTATAGTACTTTCCTACAATGAGCAGTTCTTC.

The J gene is TRBJ1-2, the V gene TRBV7-9; 7 bases are a match to TRBD1. Germline lookup yields CDR1 SEHNR and CDR2 FQNEAQ (reference sequence). The J segment lost 0 bases and the V segment lost 5 bases, leaving 18 bases of the junction unmatched. The CDR3 length is 19 residues. CDR3 residues: CASSIRRGPGRGSNYGYTF. CDR3 in DNA: TGTGCCAGCAGCATTAGAAGGGGGCCGGGACGGGGGTCTAACTATGGCTACACCTTC.

The rearrangement joins TRBV4-3 to TRBJ1-6, with 8 bases fitting TRBD1. This CDR3 spans 16 amino acids. Germline V gene data show CDR1 as LGHNA and CDR2 as YSLEER. Germline trimming cut 0 bases from V and 9 bases from J; bases unmatched to any gene: 7. In DNA, the CDR3 is TGCGCCAGCAGCCAAGATCAGAGACAGGGGAGTTCACCCCTCCACTTT. Protein: CASSQDQRQGSSPLHF.

This chain links TRBV9 with TRBJ2-2, with unresolved D. Trimming took 0 bases from V and 2 from J, leaving 11 bases between them. CDR3 length: 16 residues. Per the germline V gene, CDR1 is SGDLS and CDR2 is YYNGEE. CDR3 sequence reads: CASSVDWYYNTGELFF. The CDR3 nucleotides are TGTGCCAGCAGCGTAGATTGGTACTACAACACCGGGGAGCTGTTTTTT.

This clone was seen a handful of times. The chain is built from TRBV18 and TRBJ2-7; tentative D call: TRBD2 (6 bases). The V end was cut by 1 base, the J end by 3 bases, with 10 bases between. The CDR3 extends over 14 amino acids. Germline V gene data show CDR1 as KGHSH and CDR2 as LQKENI. CDR3 in DNA: TGTGCCAGCTCACCACGGACGGAGGGCTACGAGCAGTACTTC. Translation gives CASSPRTEGYEQYF.

The CDR3 spells CASASGVATEAFF. The CDR3 region has the DNA TGTGCCAGCGCCTCGGGGGTGGCCACTGAAGCTTTCTTT. This chain connects TRBV11-2 to TRBJ1-1; D perhaps matches TRBD1 (5 bases). CDR3 length: 13 residues. V dropped 8 bases and J dropped 4 bases, with 14 bases sitting between them. Germline CDR1 reads SGHAT; CDR2 reads FQNNGV. The full variable domain, in which reference TRBV11-2 and TRBJ1-1 provide the parts outside the CDR3, is EAGVAQSPRYKIIEKRQSVAFWCNPISGHATLYWYQQILGQGPKLLIQFQNNGVVDDSQLPKDRFSAERLKGVDSTLKIQPAKLEDSAVYLCASASGVATEAFFGQGTRLTVV.

The chain recombines TRBV5-6 with TRBJ2-1, with D possibly matching TRBD1 (6 bases). Trimming took off 0 bases at V and 3 bases at J, with 10 bases between the two ends. CDR3 length: 15 amino acids. The germline gives CDR1 SGHDT, CDR2 YYEEEE. CDR3 region: CASSLDADSYNEQFF. CDR3 coding DNA: TGTGCCAGCAGCTTGGACGCGGACAGCTACAATGAGCAGTTCTTC.

V usage is TRBV28 and J usage is TRBJ2-1; 8 bases are shared with TRBD2. The CDR3 is 20 amino acids. Germline V gene lookup returns CDR1 MDHEN and CDR2 SYDVKM. Trimming took 5 bases from V and 7 from J; bases not matched to a gene: 25. The CDR3 bases are TGTGCCAGCAGTCTAGCCCCGCGGGGGGATCCCCGGAGGGCTAGTAATGAGCAGTTCTTC. Its translation: CASSLAPRGDPRRASNEQFF.

This clone was recorded once. The gene calls are TRBV10-2 and TRBJ2-5; D not certain. This CDR3 is built from 14 residues. Trimming shortened V by 3 bases and J by 3 bases, and 11 bases separated the two germline ends. Germline values: CDR1 WSHSY, CDR2 SAAADI. The CDR3 DNA sequence: TGCGCCAGCAGTGATTCGGTATCCAAAGAGACCCAGTACTTC. This sequence encodes CASSDSVSKETQYF.

V and J are TRBV5-5 and TRBJ2-7, with 7 nucleotides matching TRBD2. The ends lost 6 bases at V and 4 bases at J; junction bases unmatched: 1. CDR1 SGHKS and CDR2 YYEKEE come from the germline V gene (reference sequence). This CDR3 spans 11 amino acids. CDR3 nucleotides: TGTGCCAGCATCGGGGGGTACGAGCAGTACTTC. It encodes CASIGGYEQYF.

The chain has TRBV4-1 and TRBJ2-1, with 7 bases lining up with TRBD1. The germline V gene has CDR1 MGHRA and CDR2 YSYEKL. The junction had 14 bases not matched to a gene; V was cut back by 1 base and J by 8 bases. The CDR3 sequence is 17 residues long. The DNA for the CDR3 is TGCGCCAGCAGCCAAGGAGTAGTAAGGGGGCCCTTGGATGAGCAGTTCTTC. Its translation: CASSQGVVRGPLDEQFF.

This chain joins TRBV5-5 and TRBJ1-1; no clear D gene. The CDR3 totals 14 residues. The germline V and J ends were trimmed by 1 base and 1 base, with 8 bases remaining between them. CDR1 and CDR2 from the germline V gene are SGHKS and YYEKEE (reference sequence). CDR3 in amino acids: CASSLMVRNTEAFF. The CDR3 DNA reads as TGTGCCAGCAGCTTGATGGTGAGGAACACTGAAGCTTTCTTT.

The chain employs TRBV18 and TRBJ1-6; D is possibly TRBD1 (5 bases). CDR1 and CDR2 from the germline V gene are KGHSH and LQKENI. The CDR3 contains 15 residues. Trimming pared 2 bases from V and 7 bases from J, leaving 12 bases between. CDR3 coding DNA: TGTGCCAGCTCACCAGGCGGGGCCCTGAATTCACCCCTCCACTTT. The encoded protein is CASSPGGALNSPLHF.

The rearrangement uses TRBV15 and TRBJ2-1; 10 bases map to TRBD2. The V and J ends lost 0 bases and 9 bases, in that order; junction bases with no gene match: 11. Per the germline V gene, CDR1 is LNHNV and CDR2 is YYDKDF (reference sequence). The CDR3 sequence is 17 residues long. DNA for the CDR3: TGTGCCACCAGCAGAGATCTGGCTAGCGGGGGTTTAAGTGAGCAGTTCTTC. This codes for CATSRDLASGGLSEQFF.

This chain joins TRBV2 and TRBJ2-7, with 7 nucleotides matching TRBD1. This CDR3 comprises 15 residues. The V and J ends lost 1 base and 5 bases, in that order; junction bases with no gene match: 8. Germline V lookup: CDR1 SNHLY, CDR2 FYNNEI. The CDR3: CASSEVAGGTHEQYF. The CDR3 nucleotides read TGTGCCAGCAGTGAAGTGGCAGGGGGTACGCACGAGCAGTACTTC.

This sequence joins TRBV2 and TRBJ1-1, with D hard to call. The CDR3 is 14 residues long. Trimming removed 4 bases from V and 0 bases from J, with 9 bases in between. Germline lookup yields CDR1 SNHLY and CDR2 FYNNEI. This CDR3 is CASSVEKLNTEAFF. In DNA form, the CDR3 reads TGTGCCAGCAGTGTCGAGAAACTGAACACTGAAGCTTTCTTT.

Here the CDR3 DNA reads TGTGCCAGCAGTAGTAGCGCTCGGGAGCAGTTCTTC. Its translation is CASSSSAREQFF. This sequence joins TRBV27 and TRBJ2-1; TRBD2 might be the D (5 bases). The CDR3 is 12 amino acids. Trimming took 5 bases from V and 10 from J, leaving 12 bases between them. CDR1 and CDR2 (germline): MNHEY, SMNVEV (reference sequence).

This chain uses TRBV18 with TRBJ2-7, with TRBD1 matching 10 bases. Germline V lookup: CDR1 KGHSH, CDR2 LQKENI. The CDR3 is made up of 15 amino acids. Trimming took 3 bases from V and 3 from J; bases not matched to a gene: 5. The CDR3 reads CASSPGTGDDYEQYF. CDR3 DNA sequence: TGTGCCAGCTCACCGGGGACAGGGGACGACTACGAGCAGTACTTC.

This chain uses TRBV5-6 with TRBJ1-1, with 10 bases matching TRBD1. CDR1 and CDR2 from the germline V gene are SGHDT and YYEEEE. V lost 0 bases and J lost 3; bases outside the gene matches: 2. The length of the CDR3 is 15 residues. The CDR3 DNA sequence: TGTGCCAGCAGCTTGGGTGGACAGGGGGACACTGAAGCTTTCTTT. Translated, it gives CASSLGGQGDTEAFF.

The chain recombines TRBV28 with TRBJ2-7; a possible D gene is TRBD1 (6 bases). This CDR3 is 14 amino acids long. The V gene's germline CDR1 is MDHEN and CDR2 SYDVKM. Trimming cost V 6 bases and J 3 bases, with 15 bases left between them. For the CDR3, the DNA is TGTGCCAGCAGCAAAGACAGGATGGACTACGAGCAGTACTTC. Amino acids: CASSKDRMDYEQYF.